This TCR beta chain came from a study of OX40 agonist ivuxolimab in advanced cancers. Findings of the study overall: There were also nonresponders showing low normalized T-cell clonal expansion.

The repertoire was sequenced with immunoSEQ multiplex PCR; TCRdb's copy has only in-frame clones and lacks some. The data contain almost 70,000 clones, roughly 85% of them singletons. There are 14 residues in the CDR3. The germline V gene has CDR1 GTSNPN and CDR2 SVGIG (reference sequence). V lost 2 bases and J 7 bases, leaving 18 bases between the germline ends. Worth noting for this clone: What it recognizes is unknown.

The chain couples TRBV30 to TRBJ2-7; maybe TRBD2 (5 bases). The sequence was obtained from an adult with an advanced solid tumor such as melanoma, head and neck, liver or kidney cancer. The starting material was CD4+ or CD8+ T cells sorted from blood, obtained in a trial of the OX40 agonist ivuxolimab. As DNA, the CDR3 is TGTGCCTGGAGTAGGAAAGGGAGTTTTAGGGAGCAGTACTTC. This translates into CAWSRKGSFREQYF.